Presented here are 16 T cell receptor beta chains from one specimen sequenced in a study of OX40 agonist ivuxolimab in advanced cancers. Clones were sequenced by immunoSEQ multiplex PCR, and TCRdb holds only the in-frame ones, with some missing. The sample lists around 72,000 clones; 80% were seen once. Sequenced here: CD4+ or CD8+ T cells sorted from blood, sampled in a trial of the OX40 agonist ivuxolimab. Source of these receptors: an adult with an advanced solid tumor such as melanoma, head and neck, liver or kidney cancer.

The CDR3 sequence: CASSLRQLETQYF. The CDR3 DNA reads as TGTGCCAGCAGCCTACGACAGTTGGAGACCCAGTACTTC. The V and J genes are TRBV7-9 and TRBJ2-5, with TRBD1 as a possible D gene (5 bases). The CDR3 is 13 amino acids. V lost 5 bases to trimming and J lost 5 bases, with 12 bases between them. Germline values: CDR1 SEHNR, CDR2 FQNEAQ (reference sequence).

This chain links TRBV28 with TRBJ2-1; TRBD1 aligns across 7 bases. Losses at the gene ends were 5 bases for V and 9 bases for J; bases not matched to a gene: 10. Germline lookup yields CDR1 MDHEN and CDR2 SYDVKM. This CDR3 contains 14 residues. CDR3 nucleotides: TGTGCCAGCAGTGGGGCAACAGGGGCTACTGAGCAGTTCTTC. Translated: CASSGATGATEQFF.

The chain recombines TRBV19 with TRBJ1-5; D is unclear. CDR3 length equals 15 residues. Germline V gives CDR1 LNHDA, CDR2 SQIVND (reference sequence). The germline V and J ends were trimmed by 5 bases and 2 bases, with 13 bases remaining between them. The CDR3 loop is CASSEEWDGNQPQHF. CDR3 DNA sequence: TGTGCCAGTAGTGAAGAGTGGGATGGCAATCAGCCCCAGCATTTT.

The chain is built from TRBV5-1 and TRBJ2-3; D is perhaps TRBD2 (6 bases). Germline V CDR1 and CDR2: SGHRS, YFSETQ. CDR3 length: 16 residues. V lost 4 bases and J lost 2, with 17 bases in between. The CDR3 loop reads CASSPGASAYTDTQYF. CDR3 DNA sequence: TGCGCCAGCAGCCCCGGGGCTAGCGCTTACACAGATACGCAGTATTTT. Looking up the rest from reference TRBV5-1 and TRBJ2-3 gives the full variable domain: KAGVTQTPRYLIKTRGQQVTLSCSPISGHRSVSWYQQTPGQGLQFLFEYFSETQRNKGNFPGRFSGRQFSNSRSEMNVSTLELGDSALYLCASSPGASAYTDTQYFGPGTRLTVL.

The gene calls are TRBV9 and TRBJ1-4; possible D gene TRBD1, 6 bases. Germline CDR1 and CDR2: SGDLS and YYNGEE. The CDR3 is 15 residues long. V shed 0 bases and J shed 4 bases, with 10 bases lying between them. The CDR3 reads CASSVGWTVNEKLFF. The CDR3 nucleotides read TGTGCCAGCAGCGTAGGGTGGACAGTTAATGAAAAACTGTTTTTT.

The CDR3 bases are TGTGCCAGTAGTATGACTCGGTACAATGAGCAGTTCTTC. Translating gives CASSMTRYNEQFF. The rearrangement uses TRBV19 and TRBJ2-1; D call uncertain. Between the trimmed V and J ends, which lost 3 bases and 4 bases, there was a span of 7 bases. The CDR3 is 13 residues long. Germline CDR1 is LNHDA and CDR2 is SQIVND (reference sequence).

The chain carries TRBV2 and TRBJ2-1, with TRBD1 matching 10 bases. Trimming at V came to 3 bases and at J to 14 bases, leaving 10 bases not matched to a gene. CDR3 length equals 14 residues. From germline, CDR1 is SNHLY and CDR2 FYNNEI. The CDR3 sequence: CASSDLPPGQGKFF. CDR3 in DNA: TGTGCCAGCAGTGACCTACCCCCGGGACAGGGGAAGTTCTTC.

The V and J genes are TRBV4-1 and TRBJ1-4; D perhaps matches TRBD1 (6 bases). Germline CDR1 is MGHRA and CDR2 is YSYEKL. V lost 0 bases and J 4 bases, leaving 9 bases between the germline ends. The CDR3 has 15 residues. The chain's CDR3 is CASSQEGGFNEKLFF. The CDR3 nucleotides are TGCGCCAGCAGCCAAGAAGGGGGGTTTAATGAAAAACTGTTTTTT.

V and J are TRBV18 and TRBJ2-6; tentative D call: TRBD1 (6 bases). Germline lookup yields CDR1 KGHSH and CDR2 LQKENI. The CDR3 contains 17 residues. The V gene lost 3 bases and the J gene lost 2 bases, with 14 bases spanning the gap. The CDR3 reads CASSPGLGGAGANVLTF. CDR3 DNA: TGTGCCAGCTCACCGGGCCTAGGGGGAGCTGGGGCCAACGTCCTGACTTTC.

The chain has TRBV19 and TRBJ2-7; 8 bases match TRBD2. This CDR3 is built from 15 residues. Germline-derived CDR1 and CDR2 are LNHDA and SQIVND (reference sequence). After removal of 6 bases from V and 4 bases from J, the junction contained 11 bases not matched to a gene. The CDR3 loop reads CASSQGAGGQYEQYF. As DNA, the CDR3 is TGTGCCAGTAGCCAAGGGGCGGGAGGACAGTACGAGCAGTACTTC.

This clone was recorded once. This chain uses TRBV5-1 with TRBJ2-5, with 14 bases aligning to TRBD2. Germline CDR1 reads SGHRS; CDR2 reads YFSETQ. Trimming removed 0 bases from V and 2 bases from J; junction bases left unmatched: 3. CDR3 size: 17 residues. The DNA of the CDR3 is TGCGCCAGCAGCTTGGGACTAGCGGGAGGGTCTCAAGAGACCCAGTACTTC. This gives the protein CASSLGLAGGSQETQYF.

The CDR3 coding sequence is TGTGCCAGTAGAAGGGGACAGGGGGCTACTGAAGCTTTCTTT. Protein product: CASRRGQGATEAFF. The chain combines TRBV19 with TRBJ1-1; 12 nucleotides agree with TRBD1. The V segment lost 6 bases and the J segment 5 bases; nucleotides outside the gene matches: 4. The CDR3 contains 14 residues. Germline CDR1 is LNHDA and CDR2 is SQIVND (reference sequence). Based on the CDR3 plus reference TRBV19 and TRBJ1-1, the full variable domain is DGGITQSPKYLFRKEGQNVTLSCEQNLNHDAMYWYRQDPGQGLRLIYYSQIVNDFQKGDIAEGYSVSREKKESFPLTVTSAQKNPTAFYLCASRRGQGATEAFFGQGTRLTVV.

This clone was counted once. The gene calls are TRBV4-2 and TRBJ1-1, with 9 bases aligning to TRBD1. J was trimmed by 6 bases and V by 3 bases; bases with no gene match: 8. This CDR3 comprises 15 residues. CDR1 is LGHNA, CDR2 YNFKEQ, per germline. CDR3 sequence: CASSQGQGRFAEAFF. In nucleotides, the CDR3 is TGTGCCAGCAGCCAGGGACAGGGAAGGTTCGCTGAAGCTTTCTTT.

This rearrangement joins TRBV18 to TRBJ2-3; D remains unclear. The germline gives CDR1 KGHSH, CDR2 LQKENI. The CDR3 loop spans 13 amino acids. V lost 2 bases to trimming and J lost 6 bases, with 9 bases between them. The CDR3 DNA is TGTGCCAGCTCACCAGGGCCGTCCGATACGCAGTATTTT. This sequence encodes CASSPGPSDTQYF.

The CDR3 nucleotides read TGCGCCAGCAGCTGGACTAGCGGGGACTACAATGAGCAGTTCTTC. Its translation is CASSWTSGDYNEQFF. The chain couples TRBV5-1 to TRBJ2-1; 12 positions match TRBD2. Unmatched junction bases numbered 1, after V lost 3 bases and J lost 3 bases. This CDR3 spans 15 amino acids. Germline CDR1 and CDR2: SGHRS and YFSETQ.

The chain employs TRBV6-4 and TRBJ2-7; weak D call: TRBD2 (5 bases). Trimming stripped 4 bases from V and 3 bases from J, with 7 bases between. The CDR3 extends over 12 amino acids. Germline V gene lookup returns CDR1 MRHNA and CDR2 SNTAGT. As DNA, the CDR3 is TGTGCCAGCAGTGCACGGGGCTACGAGCAGTACGTC. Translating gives CASSARGYEQYV.